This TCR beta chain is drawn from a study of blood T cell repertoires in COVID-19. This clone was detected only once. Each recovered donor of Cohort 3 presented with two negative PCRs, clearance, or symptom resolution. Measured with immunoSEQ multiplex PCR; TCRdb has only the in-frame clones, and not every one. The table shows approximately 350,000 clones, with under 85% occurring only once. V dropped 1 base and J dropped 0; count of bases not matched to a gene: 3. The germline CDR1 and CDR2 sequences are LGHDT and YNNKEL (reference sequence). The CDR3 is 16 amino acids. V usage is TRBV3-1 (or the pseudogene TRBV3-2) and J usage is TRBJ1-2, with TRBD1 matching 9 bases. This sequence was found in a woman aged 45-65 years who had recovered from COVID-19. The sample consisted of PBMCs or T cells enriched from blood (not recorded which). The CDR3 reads CASSQARTGANYGYTF. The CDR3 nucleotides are TGTGCCAGCAGCCAAGCGCGGACAGGGGCTAACTATGGCTACACCTTC.